The clone carrying this T cell receptor (beta chain) was seen a single time. The CDR3 runs 14 residues. The V and J ends lost 3 bases and 5 bases, in that order; junction bases with no gene match: 6. The germline gives CDR1 SGHTA, CDR2 FQGTGA. This sample was included in a study of blood T cell repertoires in COVID-19. As for the study in general: The United States, Italy and Spain supplied acute and convalescent COVID-19 samples.

The protocol was immunoSEQ multiplex PCR, while the TCRdb copy is restricted to in-frame clones and leaves out a portion. In the table there are around 400,000 clones, approximately 91% of which are singletons. Participants came from about 24 US areas, aged roughly 18 to 89 years. Membership in each cohort depended on participant-reported clinical history. The study recruited exposed participants who had met a COVID-19 case within 2 weeks before entry. Sequenced material: PBMCs or T cells enriched from blood (not recorded which). This TCR derives from a young woman who had been exposed to COVID-19. The rearrangement links TRBV7-3 to TRBJ2-7; TRBD2 matches 8 bases. The CDR3 DNA reads as TGTGCCAGCAGCTTCCGGGGGGGCGGCGACGAGCAGTACTTC. Residues: CASSFRGGGDEQYF.